The clone carrying this T cell receptor (beta chain) appeared a single time. Its antigen is not known. The data stem from a study of cytomegalovirus exposure and HLA in healthy donors. Points from the study as a whole: Among TCR beta chains, those listed as cytomegalovirus-associated numbered under 200.

The V gene's germline CDR1 is LNHNV and CDR2 YYDKDF (reference sequence). This CDR3 is 18 amino acids long. Trimming stripped 0 bases from V and 6 bases from J, with 21 bases between. The data were produced by immunoSEQ multiplex PCR, yet TCRdb's version contains in-frame clones alone and is incomplete. This repertoire shows under 50,000 clones, nearly 95% found once; its top ten account for roughly 8%. This clonotype was sampled from a woman aged 18-35 years in good health and CMV-seropositive. The chain is built from TRBV15 and TRBJ1-3, with a tentative D call TRBD1 (5 bases). The specimen was PBMCs. CDR3 nucleotide sequence: TGTGCCACCAGCAGAGATCCCACCGTCGACAGCTTGCTAAACACCATATATTTT. Amino acids: CATSRDPTVDSLLNTIYF.